What follows are 28 T cell receptor beta chains derived from one specimen sequenced in a study of CD8 T cells in Susac syndrome (dated by TCRdb to the late 2010s). The library was prepared using the immunoSEQ multiplex PCR assay. RNA was extracted with the RNeasy kit and about 0.5 to 1 ug was reverse transcribed using random hexamers. TCRdb's own reprocessing of the public reads used fastp at Q25 and MiXCR and kept productive beta chains. A single entry per CDR3 protein holds the most common genes and DNA from its merged rows. Present in this sample are around 160,000 distinct CDR3 sequences, about 95% of which were seen just once. The ten largest make up more than 0.12% of the sample. Sequenced material: CD4+ T cells from PBMCs. The origin of the receptors is a human donor in good health.

This sequence joins TRBV3-1 and TRBJ1-2; perhaps TRBD1 as D (5 bases). Germline CDR1 LGHDT, CDR2 YNNKEL (reference sequence). The CDR3 loop spans 14 amino acids. The V end was cut by 3 bases, the J end by 6 bases, with 14 bases between. CDR3 bases: TGTGCCAGCAGCCACCCCGAGAGGGGCAATGGCTACACCTTC. As protein: CASSHPERGNGYTF.

The gene calls are TRBV6-5 and TRBJ1-6, with D possibly being TRBD1 (6 bases). CDR3 length equals 14 residues. The V gene lost 6 bases and the J gene lost 13 bases, with 19 bases spanning the gap. Germline-derived CDR1 and CDR2 are MNHEY and SVGAGI. This CDR3 reads CASSPTQGKEPLHF. The DNA for the CDR3 is TGTGCCAGCAGCCCAACCCAGGGGAAGGAGCCCCTCCACTTT.

The CDR3 reads CASSFGQGRGEKLFF. CDR3 nucleotide sequence: TGCGCCAGCAGCTTTGGACAGGGACGCGGTGAAAAACTGTTTTTT. V usage is TRBV5-1 and J usage is TRBJ1-4; 8 bases are a match to TRBD1. The germline V gene has CDR1 SGHRS and CDR2 YFSETQ. The CDR3 extends over 15 amino acids. V lost 2 bases, J lost 7 bases, and 7 bases stayed unmatched.

The chain is built from TRBV6-2 or TRBV6-3 and TRBJ2-7, with D possibly being TRBD1 (6 bases). Germline V gives CDR1 MNHEY, CDR2 SVGEGT. This CDR3 is built from 14 residues. Trimming took 7 bases from V and 0 from J, leaving 13 bases between them. In DNA, the CDR3 is TGTGCCAGCATTGGGGGCTCGAGCTCCTACGAGCAGTACTTC. It codes for CASIGGSSSYEQYF.

The gene calls are TRBV6-6 and TRBJ2-7, with 11 bases lining up with TRBD1. The CDR3 covers 15 residues. J gave up 2 bases and V 5 bases, and 5 bases lay outside the gene matches. Germline-derived CDR1 and CDR2 are MNHNY and SVGAGI (reference sequence). The CDR3 loop is CASSQPGQGAYEQYF. In DNA form, the CDR3 reads TGTGCCAGCAGTCAACCGGGACAGGGGGCCTACGAGCAGTACTTC.

This chain connects TRBV7-9 to TRBJ1-1; unclear D gene. CDR1 SEHNR and CDR2 FQNEAQ come from the germline V gene (reference sequence). The CDR3 covers 14 residues. Trimming shortened V by 4 bases and J by 3 bases, and 12 bases separated the two germline ends. CDR3 bases: TGTGCCAGCAGCTGGACGGGTGGGGACACTGAAGCTTTCTTT. As protein: CASSWTGGDTEAFF. The variable domain in full, completed from reference TRBV7-9 and TRBJ1-1, reads DTGVSQNPRHKITKRGQNVTFRCDPISEHNRLYWYRQTLGQGPEFLTYFQNEAQLEKSRLLSDRFSAERPKGSFSTLEIQRTEQGDSAMYLCASSWTGGDTEAFFGQGTRLTVV.

This clonotype has only one observation. The CDR3 region has the DNA TGTGCCAGCAGCCAAGCGGCGGCGGATACGCAGTATTTT. It is translated as CASSQAAADTQYF. V gene TRBV3-1 combines with J gene TRBJ2-3; no definite D call. The CDR3 is 13 amino acids. Germline-derived CDR1 and CDR2 are LGHDT and YNNKEL (reference sequence). The V end lost 1 base, the J end lost 6 bases, and 8 bases lay between the germline ends.

J is TRBJ1-3 and V is TRBV29-1, with D maybe TRBD1 (6 bases). This CDR3 is 13 amino acids long. CDR1 is SQVTM and CDR2 is ANQGSEA in the germline V gene. Trimming took 5 bases from V and 3 from J, leaving 11 bases between them. CDR3 coding DNA: TGCAGCGTTAGCGGACAGATTGGAAACACCATATATTTT. Its translation is CSVSGQIGNTIYF. The full variable domain, completed using reference TRBV29-1 and TRBJ1-3, is SAVISQKPSRDICQRGTSLTIQCQVDSQVTMMFWYRQQPGQSLTLIATANQGSEATYESGFVIDKFPISRPNLTFSTLTVSNMSPEDSSIYLCSVSGQIGNTIYFGEGSWLTVV.

The V and J genes are TRBV27 and TRBJ1-2; 9 bases match TRBD1. Per the germline V gene, CDR1 is MNHEY and CDR2 is SMNVEV (reference sequence). This CDR3 is built from 13 residues. V was pared by 5 bases and J by 7 bases, with 5 bases of the junction left unmatched. CDR3 nucleotide sequence: TGTGCCAGCAGTATAGACAGGGGGACTGGCTACACCTTC. Residues: CASSIDRGTGYTF.

This clonotype was detected once. This chain joins TRBV20-1 and TRBJ2-7, with no clear D. Trimming stripped 7 bases from V and 0 bases from J, with 16 bases between. Germline V gene sequence: CDR1 DFQATT, CDR2 SNEGSKA (reference sequence). This CDR3 contains 14 residues. The CDR3: CSVPPSRNSYEQYF. The CDR3 DNA follows: TGCAGTGTTCCCCCCAGCAGGAACTCCTACGAGCAGTACTTC.

The chain recombines TRBV20-1 with TRBJ2-3, with TRBD2 matching over 7 bases. Looked up from germline, CDR1 is DFQATT and CDR2 is SNEGSKA (reference sequence). This CDR3 is built from 13 residues. DNA for the CDR3: TGCAGCGGGGGAGGGCCGGGCACAGATACGCAGTATTTT. It codes for CSGGGPGTDTQYF.

This clonotype was detected once. The chain uses TRBV20-1 and TRBJ2-1, with a possible D match to TRBD2 (7 bases). The germline V and J ends were trimmed by 6 bases and 3 bases, with 18 bases remaining between them. The CDR3 has 15 residues. Per germline, CDR1 DFQATT and CDR2 SNEGSKA (reference sequence). The CDR3 protein is CSAPGGRGRYNEQFF. CDR3 bases: TGCAGTGCCCCGGGGGGCAGGGGTCGCTACAATGAGCAGTTCTTC.

The chain uses TRBV6-5 and TRBJ1-2; 9 bases fit TRBD1. The CDR3 loop spans 14 amino acids. CDR1 is MNHEY and CDR2 is SVGAGI in the germline V gene. Losses at the gene ends were 6 bases for V and 6 bases for J; bases not matched to a gene: 8. The CDR3 DNA reads as TGTGCCAGCAGCTCGGGACAGGGACTGGATGGCTACACCTTC. This codes for CASSSGQGLDGYTF.

CDR3 region: CASSQPYRLAGGDEQFF. The CDR3 nucleotides are TGTGCCAGCAGCCAACCCTACCGACTAGCGGGGGGCGATGAGCAGTTCTTC. The chain combines TRBV3-1 with TRBJ2-1; 13 positions agree with TRBD2. This CDR3 spans 17 amino acids. CDR1 LGHDT and CDR2 YNNKEL come from the germline V gene (reference sequence). The V segment lost 2 bases and the J segment 8 bases; nucleotides outside the gene matches: 9.

Written as DNA, the CDR3 is TGCGCCAGCAGCTACTCTGGCTCCTACAATGAGCAGTTCTTC. Protein sequence: CASSYSGSYNEQFF. V and J are TRBV4-1 and TRBJ2-1; no clear D. There are 14 residues in the CDR3. The V end lost 5 bases, the J end lost 0 bases, and 8 bases lay between the germline ends. The germline CDR1 and CDR2 sequences are MGHRA and YSYEKL.

The chain recombines TRBV6-6 with TRBJ2-7; TRBD2 is a possible D gene (6 bases). Germline loops: CDR1 MNHNY, CDR2 SVGAGI (reference sequence). V was pared by 7 bases and J by 7 bases, with 14 bases between. The CDR3 runs to 12 residues. CDR3 DNA: TGTGCCAGCACGAGTAGGAGGGGAGAGCAGTACTTC. This encodes CASTSRRGEQYF.

The rearrangement joins TRBV3-1 to TRBJ1-1, with 11 bases that match TRBD1. There are 17 residues in the CDR3. Germline V gene data show CDR1 as LGHDT and CDR2 as YNNKEL (reference sequence). The trim removed 4 bases at V and 0 bases at J, leaving 7 bases unmatched. CDR3 sequence reads: CASSPHPGQGVNTEAFF. The CDR3 coding sequence is TGTGCCAGCAGCCCACATCCGGGACAGGGGGTGAACACTGAAGCTTTCTTT.

This clonotype showed up just once. The V call is TRBV5-1, the J call TRBJ1-2; TRBD1 is a possible D gene (6 bases). The CDR3 has 16 amino acids. V gave up 5 bases and J gave up 6 bases, with 23 bases separating them. The germline V gene has CDR1 SGHRS and CDR2 YFSETQ. The CDR3 protein is CASSRSDRTSLHGYTF. The CDR3, as DNA: TGCGCCAGCAGTCGATCTGACAGGACTTCGCTCCATGGCTACACCTTC.

This rearrangement joins TRBV6-2 or TRBV6-3 to TRBJ2-1; 11 nucleotides agree with TRBD1. V shed 4 bases and J 6 bases; nucleotides not matched to a gene: 2. The CDR3 spans 14 residues. Looked up from germline, CDR1 is MNHEY and CDR2 is SVGEGT. The CDR3 region is CASSSGTGGNEQFF. The DNA for the CDR3 is TGTGCCAGCAGTTCCGGGACAGGGGGCAATGAGCAGTTCTTC.

V and J are TRBV2 and TRBJ2-3, with D unclear. The CDR3 totals 13 residues. Trimming left V 7 bases short and J 0 bases short, with 8 bases between. Germline V gives CDR1 SNHLY, CDR2 FYNNEI. The CDR3 is CASTALSTDTQYF. CDR3 coding DNA: TGTGCCAGCACGGCCCTAAGCACAGATACGCAGTATTTT. Variable domain in full (rest from reference TRBV2 and TRBJ2-3): EPEVTQTPSHQVTQMGQEVILRCVPISNHLYFYWYRQILGQKVEFLVSFYNNEISEKSEIFDDQFSVERPDGSNFTLKIRSTKLEDSAMYFCASTALSTDTQYFGPGTRLTVL.

The V gene is TRBV5-1, the J gene TRBJ2-3; D is perhaps TRBD2 (5 bases). The germline V gene has CDR1 SGHRS and CDR2 YFSETQ. The CDR3 totals 14 residues. V lost 1 base to trimming and J lost 3 bases, with 9 bases between them. DNA for the CDR3: TGCGCCAGCAGCTTGTCTAGCAGTACAGATACGCAGTATTTT. This translates into CASSLSSSTDTQYF.

V is TRBV29-1 and J is TRBJ1-4; D is perhaps TRBD1 (5 bases). This CDR3 is built from 14 residues. V gave up 4 bases and J gave up 8 bases, with 17 bases separating them. Germline V gene lookup returns CDR1 SQVTM and CDR2 ANQGSEA. CDR3 nucleotide sequence: TGCAGCGTTGGTCCCGGGACGACTGCGGAAAAACTGTTTTTT. This codes for CSVGPGTTAEKLFF.

This chain joins TRBV3-1 and TRBJ2-1, with D uncertain. Germline CDR1 and CDR2: LGHDT and YNNKEL (reference sequence). Trimming pared 0 bases from V and 5 bases from J, leaving 14 bases between. The length of the CDR3 is 16 residues. The CDR3 nucleotides are TGTGCCAGCAGCCAAGAGTGGGGTGGCTCGGACAATGAGCAGTTCTTC. Protein product: CASSQEWGGSDNEQFF.

The rearrangement uses TRBV7-2 and TRBJ2-7; the D is unclear. V was cut by 6 bases and J by 2 bases, with 5 bases left in between. The V gene's germline CDR1 is SGHTA and CDR2 FQGNSA. There are 11 residues in the CDR3. The CDR3 here is CASRVAYEQYF. The CDR3 DNA reads as TGTGCCAGCAGAGTGGCCTACGAGCAGTACTTC.

The chain carries TRBV3-1 and TRBJ1-1; D may be TRBD1 (5 bases). V dropped 1 base and J dropped 6 bases, with 9 bases sitting between them. CDR1 LGHDT and CDR2 YNNKEL come from the germline V gene (reference sequence). CDR3 length: 13 residues. For the CDR3, the DNA is TGTGCCAGCAGCCAAGGGGGGTACGCTGAAGCTTTCTTT. Translated: CASSQGGYAEAFF. The full variable domain, rest sourced from reference TRBV3-1 and TRBJ1-1, is DTAVSQTPKYLVTQMGNDKSIKCEQNLGHDTMYWYKQDSKKFLKIMFSYNNKELIINETVPNRFSPKSPDKAHLNLHINSLELGDSAVYFCASSQGGYAEAFFGQGTRLTVV.

The J gene is TRBJ2-7, the V gene TRBV9; D tentatively reads TRBD1 or TRBD2 (5 bases each). There are 14 residues in the CDR3. Looked up from germline, CDR1 is SGDLS and CDR2 is YYNGEE. Trimming stripped 4 bases from V and 6 bases from J, with 17 bases between. CDR3 sequence (DNA): TGTGCCAGCAGCCCCCAGGTGGGGACCGGCGAGCAGTACTTC. This sequence encodes CASSPQVGTGEQYF.

The rearrangement uses TRBV5-4 and TRBJ2-7, with D uncertain. This CDR3 spans 14 amino acids. V was clipped by 0 bases and J by 0 bases, with 7 bases between them. The germline gives CDR1 SGHNT, CDR2 YYREEE (reference sequence). CDR3 residues: CASSLAQASYEQYF. Here the CDR3 DNA reads TGTGCCAGCAGCTTGGCGCAGGCCTCCTACGAGCAGTACTTC.

The J gene is TRBJ1-6, the V gene TRBV9, with 9 bases fitting TRBD1. After removal of 3 bases from V and 10 bases from J, the junction contained 5 bases not matched to a gene. Germline CDR1 and CDR2: SGDLS and YYNGEE. CDR3 length equals 14 residues. CDR3 nucleotides: TGTGCCAGCAGCGCCACAGGGGGCGTATCACCCCTCCACTTT. Its translation is CASSATGGVSPLHF.